This section outlines one T cell receptor (beta chain) sequence together with its context. Its antigen remains unidentified. The entry originates in a study of human versus mouse CDR3 diversity and MHC coevolution. Study-wide findings and caveats: Human T cells underwent selection on a handful of different MHC II alleles. Human CDR3s averaged more deletions and insertions than mouse CDR3s.

Sequencing used immunoSEQ multiplex PCR; TCRdb keeps in-frame clones, though not all of them. The table has tens of thousands of clones, 85% to 95% seen once; the top ten hold 15% to 20%. The length of the CDR3 is 15 residues. Germline V gene sequence: CDR1 PRHDT, CDR2 FYEKMQ (reference sequence). The sample consisted of naive CD4+ T cells from blood. The sample's subset: CD45RO-negative CD62L-positive naive CD4 T cells. V usage is TRBV13 and J usage is TRBJ2-5, with 8 bases fitting TRBD1. The assigned J gene may be wrong: the sequence end matches TRBJ2-7 better. This sequence originates from a person between 60 and 69 years old in good health. The CDR3 DNA sequence: TGTGCCAGCAGCTTCCGAACAGGGGGATCCTACGAGCAGTACTTC. It encodes CASSFRTGGSYEQYF.